This T cell receptor beta chain was recovered during a study of cytomegalovirus exposure and HLA in healthy donors. J lost 4 bases, V lost 5 bases, and 4 bases had no gene match. The germline CDR1 and CDR2 sequences are WNHNN and SYGVQD (reference sequence). The CDR3 is made up of 13 amino acids. The study ran its PCR with 60 Vbeta and 13 Jbeta primers. Measured with immunoSEQ multiplex PCR; TCRdb has only the in-frame clones, and not every one. This sample's clone table lists 200,000 to 250,000 clones. This chain uses TRBV10-1 with TRBJ1-2, with TRBD1 matching over 7 bases. What was sequenced was PBMCs. This clonotype was obtained from a woman in her twenties or thirties in good health and CMV-seropositive. In DNA, the CDR3 is TGCGCCAGCAGTTTGGACAGGAGCTATGGCTACACCTTC. This encodes CASSLDRSYGYTF.